This TCR beta chain comes out of a study of shared T cell receptors in the human thymus. This CDR3 is built from 17 residues. The germline V gene encodes CDR1 SGHRS and CDR2 YFSETQ. V lost 0 bases, J lost 4 bases, and 16 bases lay in between. Libraries were prepared by immunoSEQ multiplex PCR; TCRdb keeps only in-frame clonotypes and omits some of them. The sample includes 540,000 or so clones, about 84% of them seen just once. A further study also used this sample, focusing on human thymus T cells. That investigation notes: Resections were taken during corrective heart surgery, and the thymus tissue came from these. Thymic and blood repertoires showed apparently biased V and J gene usage.

The sample was thymocytes. The receptor was derived from a boy in the first two years of life with a congenital heart defect. The rearrangement joins TRBV5-1 to TRBJ2-2; D unclear. The CDR3 nucleotides read TGCGCCAGCAGCTTGGCCGTAGAAGGAGATGCCACCGGGGAGCTGTTTTTT. Amino acid sequence: CASSLAVEGDATGELFF.